The 15 T cell receptor beta chains listed next were all sequenced from one sample in a study of blood T cell repertoires in COVID-19. Data came from immunoSEQ multiplex PCR; TCRdb stores just in-frame clones and leaves some out. Of roughly 220,000 clones listed, around 90% are singletons. Sequencing was done on a sample of PBMCs or T cells enriched from blood (not recorded which). Receptors originate from a man aged 25 to 40 who had been exposed to COVID-19.

The chain is built from TRBV5-1 and TRBJ2-7; weak D call: TRBD1 (6 bases). The length of the CDR3 is 15 residues. Per germline, CDR1 SGHRS and CDR2 YFSETQ. Trimming pared 2 bases from V and 2 bases from J, leaving 14 bases between. The CDR3 protein is CASSFNHRVPYEQYF. Written as DNA, the CDR3 is TGCGCCAGCAGCTTCAACCACAGGGTCCCCTACGAGCAGTACTTC.

CDR3 amino acids: CASSLPFSTDTQYF. CDR3 DNA sequence: TGTGCCAGCAGTTTACCTTTTAGCACAGATACGCAGTATTTT. The chain combines TRBV27 with TRBJ2-3, with D uncertain. In germline, CDR1 is MNHEY, CDR2 SMNVEV (reference sequence). There are 14 residues in the CDR3. The V gene lost 2 bases and the J gene lost 0 bases, with 6 bases spanning the gap.

In its sample, this clone was seen many times. The CDR3 sequence: CASSEGIPGQTEAFF. The CDR3 DNA sequence: TGTGCCAGCAGTGAAGGGATTCCAGGGCAAACTGAAGCTTTCTTT. This chain uses TRBV6-1 with TRBJ1-1; D is possibly TRBD1 (5 bases). Trimming removed 1 base at V and 5 bases at J, with 14 bases between. In germline, CDR1 is MNHNS, CDR2 SASEGT. The CDR3 spans 15 residues.

This rearrangement joins TRBV7-9 to TRBJ1-2; tentative D call: TRBD1 (5 bases). The V gene's germline CDR1 is SEHNR and CDR2 FQNEAQ (reference sequence). V was trimmed by 7 bases and J by 7 bases, leaving 10 bases between them. The CDR3 sequence is 11 residues long. CDR3 bases: TGTGCCAGCAAGGGGTCGGGTGGCTACACCTTC. Its translation is CASKGSGGYTF.

This rearrangement joins TRBV4-2 to TRBJ1-3; unclear D gene. Germline V gene sequence: CDR1 LGHNA, CDR2 YNFKEQ. The V and J ends lost 0 bases and 6 bases respectively, with 18 bases between them. This CDR3 comprises 17 residues. CDR3 sequence: CASSQDKGGRLENTIYF. CDR3 sequence (DNA): TGTGCCAGCAGCCAAGATAAGGGAGGGCGACTTGAAAACACCATATATTTT.

The chain joins TRBV15 to TRBJ2-2, with D perhaps matching TRBD2 (6 bases). CDR1 is LNHNV and CDR2 is YYDKDF in the germline V gene (reference sequence). V gave up 1 base and J gave up 6 bases, with 18 bases separating them. The CDR3 covers 17 residues. For the CDR3, the DNA is TGTGCCACCAGCAGAGTAACGGGCGGGGCTGGCCCCGGGGAGCTGTTTTTT. This sequence encodes CATSRVTGGAGPGELFF.

This clone came up a few times. The rearrangement uses TRBV6-2 or TRBV6-3 and TRBJ2-1; the D gene is possibly TRBD2 (5 bases). V gave up 2 bases and J gave up 4 bases, with 6 bases separating them. Germline CDR1 and CDR2: MNHEY and SVGEGT. The CDR3 contains 13 residues. CDR3 sequence: CASSYGEYNEQFF. As DNA, the CDR3 is TGTGCCAGCAGTTACGGGGAGTACAATGAGCAGTTCTTC.

The rearrangement joins TRBV6-5 to TRBJ2-5, with 14 bases fitting TRBD2. Germline lookup yields CDR1 MNHEY and CDR2 SVGAGI. Trimming cost V 5 bases and J 5 bases; bases outside gene matches: 4. The CDR3 totals 15 residues. CDR3 in DNA: TGTGCCAGCAGTCCCGGGACTAGCGGGGGTGAGACCCAGTACTTC. It yields the protein CASSPGTSGGETQYF.

This clone was recorded a few times. This sequence joins TRBV6-1 and TRBJ2-5; 8 bases align to TRBD1. The J segment lost 7 bases and the V segment lost 1 base, leaving 2 bases of the junction unmatched. Germline values: CDR1 MNHNS, CDR2 SASEGT. CDR3 size: 13 residues. The chain's CDR3 is CASSEEDRATQYF. The CDR3 nucleotides read TGTGCCAGCAGTGAAGAGGACAGGGCGACCCAGTACTTC.

In DNA, the CDR3 is TGCGCCAGCAGCCAAGATAGCGGAGGCACAGATACGCAGTATTTT. This encodes CASSQDSGGTDTQYF. The chain joins TRBV4-1 to TRBJ2-3, with a possible D match to TRBD2 (6 bases). V lost 0 bases and J 1 base, leaving 8 bases between the germline ends. CDR1 is MGHRA and CDR2 is YSYEKL in the germline V gene. The CDR3 covers 15 residues.

This chain connects TRBV2 to TRBJ2-1, with 8 bases lining up with TRBD1. Looked up from germline, CDR1 is SNHLY and CDR2 is FYNNEI. The CDR3 sequence is 16 residues long. V was clipped by 3 bases and J by 6 bases; unmatched bases: 10. The CDR3 DNA reads TGTGCCAGCAGTGATGTTTCAGGGGGCTTGTTCAATGAGCAGTTCTTC. It codes for CASSDVSGGLFNEQFF.

CDR3 bases: TGTGCCAGCAGTGATCCCGACAGGGGGCATAATTCACCCCTCCACTTT. The encoded protein is CASSDPDRGHNSPLHF. The chain employs TRBV25-1 and TRBJ1-6; the match to TRBD1 covers 10 bases. The trim removed 3 bases at V and 5 bases at J, leaving 4 bases unmatched. Germline lookup yields CDR1 MGHDK and CDR2 SYGVNS. The CDR3 is 16 residues long. Full variable domain (rest looked up from reference TRBV25-1 and TRBJ1-6): EADIYQTPRYLVIGTGKKITLECSQTMGHDKMYWYQQDPGMELHLIHYSYGVNSTEKGDLSSESTVSRIRTEHFPLTLESARPSHTSQYLCASSDPDRGHNSPLHFGNGTRLTVT.

This clone is a singleton in its sample. The rearrangement uses TRBV15 and TRBJ2-7; 13 positions match TRBD2. Germline V gives CDR1 LNHNV, CDR2 YYDKDF (reference sequence). V was clipped by 6 bases and J by 2 bases; unmatched bases: 1. The CDR3 sequence is 14 residues long. The CDR3 sequence: CATSGTSGAYEQYF. The CDR3 DNA follows: TGTGCCACCAGTGGGACTAGCGGGGCCTACGAGCAGTACTTC.

This chain joins TRBV29-1 and TRBJ1-3, with a possible D match to TRBD1 (5 bases). Deletions cut 2 bases from V and 5 bases from J, with 16 bases between. CDR1 and CDR2 from the germline V gene are SQVTM and ANQGSEA. The CDR3 extends over 15 amino acids. CDR3 nucleotides: TGCAGCGTTGAAAGTTGGTTTGACAGTAGAAACACCATATATTTT. Protein sequence: CSVESWFDSRNTIYF.

The chain couples TRBV29-1 to TRBJ2-1, with a tentative D call TRBD2 (6 bases). CDR1 and CDR2 from the germline V gene are SQVTM and ANQGSEA. CDR3 length: 11 amino acids. V lost 3 bases to trimming and J lost 10 bases, with 10 bases between them. The CDR3 DNA sequence: TGCAGCGTTGAGGAGGGGAACGAGCAGTTCTTC. Protein product: CSVEEGNEQFF.